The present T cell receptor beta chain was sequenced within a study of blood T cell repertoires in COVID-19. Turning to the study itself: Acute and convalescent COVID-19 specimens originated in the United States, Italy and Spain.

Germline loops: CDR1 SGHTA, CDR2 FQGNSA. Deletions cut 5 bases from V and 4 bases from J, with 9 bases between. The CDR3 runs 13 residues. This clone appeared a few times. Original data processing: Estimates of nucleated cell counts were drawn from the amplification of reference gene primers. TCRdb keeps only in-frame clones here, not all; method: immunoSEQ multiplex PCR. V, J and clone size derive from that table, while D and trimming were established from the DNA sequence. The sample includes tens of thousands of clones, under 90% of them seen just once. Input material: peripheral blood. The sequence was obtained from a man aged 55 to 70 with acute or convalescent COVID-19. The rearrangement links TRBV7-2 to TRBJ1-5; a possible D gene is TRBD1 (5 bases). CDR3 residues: CASSPGGNQPQHF. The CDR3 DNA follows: TGTGCCAGCAGCCCGGGGGGGAATCAGCCCCAGCATTTT.